These 29 T cell receptor beta chains came from one sample sequenced in a study of cytomegalovirus exposure and HLA in healthy donors. Primers: 60 Vbeta forward and 13 Jbeta reverse. Some clones are missing from TCRdb's copy, which holds only in-frame ones; the method was immunoSEQ multiplex PCR. The repertoire has 55,000 to 80,000 clones, roughly 70% of them found once; the top ten carry nearly 25%. The sample was PBMCs. The receptors come from a man in his fifties or sixties in good health and CMV-seropositive.

This clone is judged medium-sized. The chain employs TRBV10-2 and TRBJ2-6, with a possible D match to TRBD2 (5 bases). In germline, CDR1 is WSHSY, CDR2 SAAADI. Deletions cut 0 bases from V and 0 bases from J, with 9 bases between. The CDR3 extends over 17 amino acids. CDR3 region: CASSESRGDSGANVLTF. CDR3 bases: TGCGCCAGCAGTGAGTCTCGGGGAGACTCTGGGGCCAACGTCCTGACTTTC.

The V and J genes are TRBV2 and TRBJ2-1; tentative D call: TRBD2 (6 bases). Per the germline V gene, CDR1 is SNHLY and CDR2 is FYNNEI. Between the trimmed V and J ends, which lost 7 bases and 15 bases, there was a span of 16 bases. The CDR3 length is 11 residues. DNA for the CDR3: TGTGCCAGCACCGGGACTGTCGTGCCGTTCTTC. Translated, it gives CASTGTVVPFF.

V is TRBV4-1 and J is TRBJ2-7; D call uncertain. Germline lookup yields CDR1 MGHRA and CDR2 YSYEKL. Trimming shortened V by 0 bases and J by 5 bases, and 11 bases separated the two germline ends. The CDR3 extends over 14 amino acids. The DNA for the CDR3 is TGCGCCAGCAGCCAAGAGAGAGCTGCGGACGAGCAGTACTTC. Its translation is CASSQERAADEQYF.

This clone was found a few times. CDR3 amino acids: CASSTTTGPYEQYF. CDR3 DNA: TGTGCCAGCAGCACAACGACAGGTCCCTACGAGCAGTACTTC. The chain carries TRBV7-2 and TRBJ2-7; D perhaps matches TRBD1 (6 bases). The CDR3 length is 14 residues. The germline V gene encodes CDR1 SGHTA and CDR2 FQGNSA. V gave up 5 bases and J gave up 2 bases, with 13 bases separating them.

The rearrangement links TRBV5-3 to TRBJ1-2; D not certain. TRBV5-3 is annotated as an ORF whose role is uncertain. This CDR3 has 14 amino acids. Between the trimmed V and J ends, which lost 1 base and 0 bases, there was a span of 7 bases. The CDR3 DNA follows: TGTGCCAGAAGCTTGAAATCATCTAACTATGGCTACACCTTC. It is translated as CARSLKSSNYGYTF.

The J gene is TRBJ1-1, the V gene TRBV19; perhaps TRBD1 as D (5 bases). The CDR3 is 16 residues long. The germline CDR1 and CDR2 sequences are LNHDA and SQIVND (reference sequence). Trimming left V 1 base short and J 4 bases short, with 16 bases between. For the CDR3, the DNA is TGTGCCAGTAGTATAGGGTCAATAGGGAGGGGCACTGAAGCTTTCTTT. Translating gives CASSIGSIGRGTEAFF.

The CDR3 nucleotides are TGCGCCAGCAGCCATGCCGGGACTAGCGGGAACGAGCAGTTCTTC. This gives the protein CASSHAGTSGNEQFF. The rearrangement uses TRBV4-1 and TRBJ2-1, with 13 bases aligning to TRBD2. The CDR3 is made up of 15 amino acids. CDR1 is MGHRA and CDR2 is YSYEKL in the germline V gene. V lost 3 bases and J lost 10; bases outside the gene matches: 6.

The genes are TRBV10-2 and TRBJ1-1; no reliable D call. Looked up from germline, CDR1 is WSHSY and CDR2 is SAAADI. The CDR3 sequence is 12 residues long. V was clipped by 3 bases and J by 4 bases, with 6 bases between them. CDR3 amino acids: CASSESGTEAFF. The CDR3 DNA sequence: TGCGCCAGCAGTGAATCCGGCACTGAAGCTTTCTTT.

V gene TRBV29-1 combines with J gene TRBJ1-1; D not resolved. CDR1 and CDR2 from the germline V gene are SQVTM and ANQGSEA. The CDR3 covers 13 residues. V was cut by 5 bases and J by 1 base, with 11 bases left in between. The CDR3 loop is CSVSFGGNTEAFF. Here the CDR3 DNA reads TGCAGCGTTAGTTTCGGCGGGAACACTGAAGCTTTCTTT. Full variable domain (outside the CDR3, taken from reference TRBV29-1 and TRBJ1-1): SAVISQKPSRDICQRGTSLTIQCQVDSQVTMMFWYRQQPGQSLTLIATANQGSEATYESGFVIDKFPISRPNLTFSTLTVSNMSPEDSSIYLCSVSFGGNTEAFFGQGTRLTVV.

Only one count was recorded for this clone. The gene calls are TRBV6-4 and TRBJ2-5; a possible D gene is TRBD1 (5 bases). The CDR3 totals 15 residues. V lost 6 bases to trimming and J lost 5 bases, with 19 bases between them. Germline V gene lookup returns CDR1 MRHNA and CDR2 SNTAGT. The CDR3 here is CASRTQGSDVETQYF. CDR3 sequence (DNA): TGTGCCAGCAGAACCCAGGGTTCTGATGTGGAGACCCAGTACTTC.

This clone appeared a few times. V and J are TRBV6-5 and TRBJ2-1; 8 bases map to TRBD2. The CDR3 runs 15 residues. The germline CDR1 and CDR2 sequences are MNHEY and SVGAGI. V lost 4 bases and J lost 2; bases outside the gene matches: 4. The CDR3 DNA follows: TGTGCCAGCAGTTTAGCGGGAACTACCTACAATGAGCAGTTCTTC. Encoded protein: CASSLAGTTYNEQFF.

This clone was seen only once. The gene calls are TRBV29-1 and TRBJ1-1; D gene ambiguous. Germline V lookup: CDR1 SQVTM, CDR2 ANQGSEA. Deletions cut 3 bases from V and 3 bases from J, with 11 bases between. This CDR3 spans 13 amino acids. CDR3 nucleotide sequence: TGCAGCGTTGACCGAGGGCTCGACACTGAAGCTTTCTTT. Its translation: CSVDRGLDTEAFF.

The V gene is TRBV19, the J gene TRBJ1-1, with a possible D match to TRBD1 (5 bases). This CDR3 comprises 13 residues. The germline V gene encodes CDR1 LNHDA and CDR2 SQIVND (reference sequence). V was clipped by 9 bases and J by 3 bases, with 14 bases between them. The CDR3 region has the DNA TGTGCCAGCCAACGGGGGGTGGACACTGAAGCTTTCTTT. Its protein is CASQRGVDTEAFF.

The chain recombines TRBV6-6 with TRBJ1-3, with a weak D call TRBD1 (5 bases). V dropped 5 bases and J dropped 8 bases, with 19 bases sitting between them. CDR3 length: 15 residues. The V gene's germline CDR1 is MNHNY and CDR2 SVGAGI (reference sequence). Written as DNA, the CDR3 is TGTGCCAGCAGTCAAGAGACAGTAGCCCCGGACACCATATATTTT. This codes for CASSQETVAPDTIYF.

The V call is TRBV10-1, the J call TRBJ1-2, with 10 bases fitting TRBD1. This CDR3 contains 16 residues. V lost 4 bases, J lost 5 bases, and 10 bases stayed unmatched. The germline gives CDR1 WNHNN, CDR2 SYGVQD (reference sequence). CDR3 DNA sequence: TGCGCCAGCAGTGGTAACTGGACAGGGGGAGAATATGGCTACACCTTC. Its protein is CASSGNWTGGEYGYTF.

This clone was seen a few times. This chain uses TRBV7-9 with TRBJ2-7, with 8 nucleotides matching TRBD1. V lost 4 bases and J lost 2; bases outside the gene matches: 4. CDR3 size: 14 residues. Germline assignment: CDR1 SEHNR and CDR2 FQNEAQ (reference sequence). CDR3 nucleotides: TGTGCCAGCAGCTCGACAGGGGACCCCTACGAGCAGTACTTC. Protein product: CASSSTGDPYEQYF.

The chain recombines TRBV25-1 with TRBJ1-3; D is unresolved. V dropped 4 bases and J dropped 4 bases, with 17 bases sitting between them. Germline CDR1 MGHDK, CDR2 SYGVNS. The CDR3 runs 16 residues. CDR3 amino acids: CASSAPGISSGNTIYF. The CDR3 bases are TGTGCCAGCAGTGCCCCAGGAATTTCCTCCGGAAACACCATATATTTT.

The chain's CDR3 is CASSYSQSLLQPQHF. CDR3 bases: TGTGCCAGCAGTTACTCGCAGTCCCTTTTGCAGCCCCAGCATTTT. The chain recombines TRBV6-5 with TRBJ1-5; D is unresolved. The CDR3 has 15 residues. Germline V lookup: CDR1 MNHEY, CDR2 SVGAGI. Trimming pared 0 bases from V and 7 bases from J, leaving 13 bases between.

V is TRBV12-5 and J is TRBJ1-4, with 8 nucleotides matching TRBD1. This CDR3 has 17 residues. V lost 1 base, J lost 5 bases, and 9 bases stayed unmatched. Germline CDR1 reads LGHNT; CDR2 reads FRNRAP. The chain's CDR3 is CASGLATGRTGNEKLFF. The CDR3 nucleotides are TGTGCTAGTGGTTTGGCCACCGGTAGGACAGGGAATGAAAAACTGTTTTTT.

V usage is TRBV28 and J usage is TRBJ2-1, with a possible D match to TRBD2 (6 bases). The CDR3 loop spans 15 amino acids. Germline CDR1 reads MDHEN; CDR2 reads SYDVKM. V was pared by 4 bases and J by 5 bases, with 15 bases between. CDR3: CASSSPGGVHNEQFF. In DNA, the CDR3 is TGTGCCAGCAGTTCCCCAGGAGGGGTTCACAATGAGCAGTTCTTC. The entire variable domain, with the rest obtained from reference TRBV28 and TRBJ2-1, is as follows: DVKVTQSSRYLVKRTGEKVFLECVQDMDHENMFWYRQDPGLGLRLIYFSYDVKMKEKGDIPEGYSVSREKKERFSLILESASTNQTSMYLCASSSPGGVHNEQFFGPGTRLTVL.

The chain has TRBV15 and TRBJ1-4; D is perhaps TRBD1 (5 bases). This CDR3 comprises 13 residues. The V gene's germline CDR1 is LNHNV and CDR2 YYDKDF (reference sequence). V was trimmed by 1 base and J by 13 bases, leaving 13 bases between them. CDR3 DNA sequence: TGTGCCACCAGCAGAGCTGGGGGAGGGCGACTGTTTTTT. As protein: CATSRAGGGRLFF. Supplemented by reference TRBV15 and TRBJ1-4, the full variable domain reads DAMVIQNPRYQVTQFGKPVTLSCSQTLNHNVMYWYQQKSSQAPKLLFHYYDKDFNNEADTPDNFQSRRPNTSFCFLDIRSPGLGDTAMYLCATSRAGGGRLFFGSGTQLSVL.

The gene calls are TRBV11-2 and TRBJ2-7; D unresolved. The CDR3 runs 15 residues. Trimming shortened V by 0 bases and J by 1 base, and 10 bases separated the two germline ends. Germline assignment: CDR1 SGHAT and CDR2 FQNNGV. The CDR3 bases are TGTGCCAGCAGCTTAGAAGAAACAGTTTCCTACGAGCAGTACTTC. Translation: CASSLEETVSYEQYF.

The chain employs TRBV19 and TRBJ1-5; D is possibly TRBD1 (6 bases). From germline, CDR1 is LNHDA and CDR2 SQIVND (reference sequence). The V and J ends lost 11 bases and 2 bases respectively, with 19 bases between them. CDR3 length: 15 amino acids. For the CDR3, the DNA is TGTGCCGGCCGGGACACATTTAGTGGCAATCAGCCCCAGCATTTT. It codes for CAGRDTFSGNQPQHF.

The J gene is TRBJ1-2, the V gene TRBV30; 7 nucleotides align to TRBD1. This CDR3 region has 14 residues. V trimming: 2 bases; J trimming: 4 bases; junction bases outside the gene matches: 7. Germline lookup yields CDR1 GTSNPN and CDR2 SVGIG (reference sequence). CDR3 loop: CAWSPGDRTYGYTF. The DNA for the CDR3 is TGTGCCTGGAGTCCGGGGGACAGAACCTATGGCTACACCTTC.

In its sample, this clone was seen a few times. In this CDR3 the conserved last residue, phenylalanine or tryptophan, is missing, so a read error is likely. The chain links TRBV30 to TRBJ1-1; TRBD1 might be the D (6 bases). The CDR3 totals 13 residues. The V end lost 2 bases, the J end lost 4 bases, and 11 bases lay between the germline ends. Germline assignment: CDR1 GTSNPN and CDR2 SVGIG (reference sequence). CDR3 residues: CAWSRQGSTEAFV. The CDR3 DNA is TGTGCCTGGAGTAGGCAGGGGAGCACTGAAGCTTTCGTT.

This clone was counted only a few times. At one end, the junction sequence differs from germline, possibly due to a read error. This chain uses TRBV4-3 with TRBJ1-1; D uncertain. This CDR3 is 17 amino acids long. The germline V gene has CDR1 LGHNA and CDR2 YSLEER. Written as DNA, the CDR3 is TGCGCCAGCAGCCAAGATGACGGGATGTGGTTGAAGACTGAAGCTTTCTTT. Translated: CASSQDDGMWLKTEAFF.

This clone turned up a few times. The chain is built from TRBV28 and TRBJ1-5; D not certain. The ends were cut back, 3 bases at V and 2 bases at J, with 17 bases in the middle. CDR1 MDHEN and CDR2 SYDVKM come from the germline V gene. This CDR3 spans 17 amino acids. The CDR3 DNA is TGTGCCAGCAGTTTGAGGATTAGTAAGGGAGGCAATCAGCCCCAGCATTTT. It translates to CASSLRISKGGNQPQHF.

V and J are TRBV27 and TRBJ2-7; 11 positions agree with TRBD1. Per the germline V gene, CDR1 is MNHEY and CDR2 is SMNVEV (reference sequence). The CDR3 is 15 residues long. V gave up 1 base and J gave up 10 bases; unmatched junction bases: 9. CDR3 amino acids: CASSLLGQGANLQYF. In DNA form, the CDR3 reads TGTGCCAGCAGTTTATTAGGACAGGGGGCTAATCTACAGTACTTC.

In this sample, this clone turned up once. The chain employs TRBV7-6 and TRBJ2-2; weak D call: TRBD1 (6 bases). The germline gives CDR1 SGHVS, CDR2 FNYEAQ. The CDR3 contains 16 residues. V lost 2 bases and J lost 2, with 12 bases in between. CDR3 residues: CASSLWGTPNTGELFF. The DNA for the CDR3 is TGTGCCAGCAGCTTATGGGGGACACCAAACACCGGGGAGCTGTTTTTT.